Listed below are T cell receptor beta chains from one sample, sequenced in a study of blood T cell repertoires in COVID-19. Generated by immunoSEQ multiplex PCR, the TCRdb table keeps only in-frame clones and is missing some. The repertoire holds more than 150,000 clones, with about four fifths as singletons. The source material was peripheral blood. The receptors shown here come from a woman at least 80 years old with COVID-19, enrolled during active disease. Both conserved end residues are part of each CDR3.

J gene	V gene	CDR3 protein
TRBJ1-1	TRBV28	CASSRENSEGGEAFF
TRBJ1-6	TRBV6-5	CASSPRGSPLHF
TRBJ1-2	TRBV2	CASSRYSGGYTF
TRBJ2-3	TRBV24-1	CATSGGTGGLADTQYF
TRBJ1-2	TRBV7-2	CASSPLRTGGFGYTF
TRBJ2-3	TRBV9	CASSVGERTSTDTQYF
TRBJ1-2	TRBV5-8	CASRSLGRVYGYTF
TRBJ1-2	TRBV30	CAWSPWGRTDYGYTF
TRBJ1-1	TRBV29-1	CSGRLLNTEAFF
TRBJ1-3	TRBV5-6	CASTRTGSGNTIYF
TRBJ2-5	TRBV29-1	CSVEESSGETQYF
TRBJ2-6	TRBV13	CASSLAFSGANVLTF
TRBJ1-2	TRBV2	CASARQGPYGYTF
TRBJ2-2	TRBV5-1	CASRLQGTGELFF
TRBJ1-5	TRBV2	CASRISGDSNQPQHF
TRBJ2-3	TRBV24-1	CATSDPADTFIRNTQYF
TRBJ1-4	TRBV5-4	CASSVRTGTTNEKLFF
TRBJ2-1	TRBV2	CASSRSEPLSYNEQFF
TRBJ1-4	TRBV6-2/TRBV6-3	CASSYFYREANEKLFF
TRBJ2-1	TRBV5-5	CASSLGGGMAFNEQFF
TRBJ1-6	TRBV5-4	CASSLEGARSPLHF
TRBJ2-1	TRBV24-1	CATSDRKRRANEQFF
TRBJ1-5	TRBV6-5	CATRQGTSNQPQHF
TRBJ1-3	TRBV29-1	CSVEGGGTIYF
TRBJ2-7	TRBV24-1	CATSEARDRGYEQYF
TRBJ1-5	TRBV19	CASSTTGQPQHF
TRBJ2-1	TRBV11-2	CASTLGSGTSGAYNEQFF
TRBJ2-1	TRBV27	CASSPSGGNEQFF
TRBJ2-5	TRBV3-1/TRBV3-2	CASSQSLAVETQYF